This TCR beta chain originates from a study of T cell responses to AZD1222 COVID-19 vaccine. Study overall: The analysis combined second doses at about 4 or about 12 weeks.

Clones were sequenced by immunoSEQ multiplex PCR, and TCRdb holds only the in-frame ones, with some missing. The sample shows a few hundred thousand clones, roughly 93% of them seen only once. After removal of 3 bases from V and 5 bases from J, the junction contained 2 bases not matched to a gene. Germline V gene data show CDR1 as SGHRS and CDR2 as YFSETQ. The CDR3 is 13 amino acids. Study-wide results and caveats: A reported finding is that nearly half of spike-specific TCRs target unmutated variant regions. Among the donors, most were white British and more were female, and clonal diversity was possibly underestimated.

Details on this clone: The antigen is unknown.

The source is an adult in good health. The sequencing used peripheral blood, collected on day 0 of AZD1222 vaccination. This rearrangement joins TRBV5-1 to TRBJ1-5, with TRBD1 matching 7 bases. The CDR3 region has the DNA TGCGCCAGCAGCTCTACAGGGGATCAGCCCCAGCATTTT. Translation: CASSSTGDQPQHF.